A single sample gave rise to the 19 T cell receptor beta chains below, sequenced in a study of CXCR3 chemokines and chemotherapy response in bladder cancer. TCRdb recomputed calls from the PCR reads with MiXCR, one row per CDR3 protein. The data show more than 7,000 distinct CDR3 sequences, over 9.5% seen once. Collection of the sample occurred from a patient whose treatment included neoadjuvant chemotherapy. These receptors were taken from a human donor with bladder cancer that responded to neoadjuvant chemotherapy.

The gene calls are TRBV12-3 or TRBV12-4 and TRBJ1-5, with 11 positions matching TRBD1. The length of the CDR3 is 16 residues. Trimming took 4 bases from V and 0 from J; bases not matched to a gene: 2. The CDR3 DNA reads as TGTGCCAGCAGTTCCGGACAGGGGGCTAGCAATCAGCCCCAGCATTTT. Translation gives CASSSGQGASNQPQHF.

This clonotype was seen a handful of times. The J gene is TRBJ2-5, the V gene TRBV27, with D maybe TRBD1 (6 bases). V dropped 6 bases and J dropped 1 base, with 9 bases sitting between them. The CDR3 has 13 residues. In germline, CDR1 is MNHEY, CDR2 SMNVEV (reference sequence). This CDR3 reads CASSPQGQETQYF. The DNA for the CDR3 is TGTGCCAGCAGCCCACAGGGCCAAGAGACCCAGTACTTC.

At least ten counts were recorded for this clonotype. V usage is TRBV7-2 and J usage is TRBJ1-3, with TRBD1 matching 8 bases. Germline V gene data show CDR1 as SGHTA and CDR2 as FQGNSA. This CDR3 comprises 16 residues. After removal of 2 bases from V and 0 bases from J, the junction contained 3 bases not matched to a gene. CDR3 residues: CASSLQTGASGNTIYF. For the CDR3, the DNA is TGTGCCAGCAGCTTACAGACAGGGGCCTCTGGAAACACCATATATTTT. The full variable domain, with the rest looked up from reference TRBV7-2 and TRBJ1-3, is GAGVSQSPSNKVTEKGKDVELRCDPISGHTALYWYRQSLGQGLEFLIYFQGNSAPDKSGLPSDRFSAERTGGSVSTLTIQRTQQEDSAVYLCASSLQTGASGNTIYFGEGSWLTVV.

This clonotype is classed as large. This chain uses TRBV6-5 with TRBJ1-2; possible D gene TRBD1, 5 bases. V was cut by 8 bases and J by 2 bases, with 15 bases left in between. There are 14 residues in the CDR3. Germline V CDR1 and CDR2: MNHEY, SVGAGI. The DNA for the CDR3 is TGTGCCAGCCTTGCTGGGGGTACCAACTATGGCTACACCTTC. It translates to CASLAGGTNYGYTF.

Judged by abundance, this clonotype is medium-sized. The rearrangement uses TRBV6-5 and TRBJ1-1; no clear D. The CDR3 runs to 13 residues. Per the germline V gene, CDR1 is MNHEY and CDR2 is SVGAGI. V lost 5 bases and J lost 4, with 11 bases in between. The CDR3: CASSRGGITEAFF. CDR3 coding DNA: TGTGCCAGCAGTCGGGGTGGGATCACTGAAGCTTTCTTT.

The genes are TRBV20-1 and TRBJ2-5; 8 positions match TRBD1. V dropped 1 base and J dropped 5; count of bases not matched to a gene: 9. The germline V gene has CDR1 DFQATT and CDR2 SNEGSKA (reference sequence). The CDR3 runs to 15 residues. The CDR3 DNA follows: TGCAGTGCTAGAGTCTTCCAGGGGGCTGCCGAGACCCAGTACTTC. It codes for CSARVFQGAAETQYF.

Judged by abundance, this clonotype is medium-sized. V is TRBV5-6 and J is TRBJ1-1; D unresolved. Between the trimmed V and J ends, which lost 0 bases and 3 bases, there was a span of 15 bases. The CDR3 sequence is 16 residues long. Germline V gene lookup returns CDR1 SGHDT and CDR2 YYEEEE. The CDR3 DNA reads TGTGCCAGCAGCTTGGCCGGAAGGGATCAGGACACTGAAGCTTTCTTT. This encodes CASSLAGRDQDTEAFF.

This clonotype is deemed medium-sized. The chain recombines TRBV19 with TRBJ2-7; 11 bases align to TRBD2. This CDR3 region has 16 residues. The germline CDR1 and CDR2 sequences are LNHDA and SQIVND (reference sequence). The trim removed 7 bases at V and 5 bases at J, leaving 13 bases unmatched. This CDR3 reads CASTTSGGLGFHEQYF. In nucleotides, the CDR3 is TGTGCCAGTACAACTAGCGGGGGCCTGGGCTTCCACGAGCAGTACTTC.

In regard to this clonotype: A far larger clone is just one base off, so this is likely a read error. The CDR3 nucleotides are TGTGCCAGCAGTGAAGATTCGACAGGTTACTATGGCTACACCTTC. Its translation: CASSEDSTGYYGYTF. V gene TRBV6-1 combines with J gene TRBJ1-2, with a possible D match to TRBD1 (6 bases). Germline V CDR1 and CDR2: MNHNS, SASEGT. The CDR3 covers 15 residues. V gave up 1 base and J gave up 3 bases, with 12 bases separating them.

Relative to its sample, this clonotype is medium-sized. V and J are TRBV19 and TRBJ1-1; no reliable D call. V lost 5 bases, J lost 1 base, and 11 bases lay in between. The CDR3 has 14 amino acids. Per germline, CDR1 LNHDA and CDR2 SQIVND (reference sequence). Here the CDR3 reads CASSPQNTNTEAFF. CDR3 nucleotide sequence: TGTGCCAGTAGTCCCCAGAACACGAACACTGAAGCTTTCTTT.

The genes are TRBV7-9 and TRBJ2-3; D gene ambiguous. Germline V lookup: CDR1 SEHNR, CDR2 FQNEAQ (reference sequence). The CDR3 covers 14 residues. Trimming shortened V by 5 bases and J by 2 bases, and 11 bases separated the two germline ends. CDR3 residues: CASSGVFLTDTQYF. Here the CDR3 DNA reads TGTGCCAGCAGCGGGGTCTTCCTCACAGATACGCAGTATTTT.

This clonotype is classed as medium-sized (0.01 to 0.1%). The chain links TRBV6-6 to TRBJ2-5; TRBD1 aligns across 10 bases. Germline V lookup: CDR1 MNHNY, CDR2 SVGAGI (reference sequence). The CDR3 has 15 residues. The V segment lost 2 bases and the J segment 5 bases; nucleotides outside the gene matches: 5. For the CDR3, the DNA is TGTGCCAGCAGTTACCCGGGACAGGGGTACGAGACCCAGTACTTC. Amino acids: CASSYPGQGYETQYF.

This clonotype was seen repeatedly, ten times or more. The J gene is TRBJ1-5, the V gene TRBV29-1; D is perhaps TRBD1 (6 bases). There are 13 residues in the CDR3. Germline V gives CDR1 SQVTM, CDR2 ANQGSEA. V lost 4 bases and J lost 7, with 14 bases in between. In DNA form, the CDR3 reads TGCAGCGTTGTGGAGGGACAAGGGCAGCCCCAGCATTTT. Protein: CSVVEGQGQPQHF.

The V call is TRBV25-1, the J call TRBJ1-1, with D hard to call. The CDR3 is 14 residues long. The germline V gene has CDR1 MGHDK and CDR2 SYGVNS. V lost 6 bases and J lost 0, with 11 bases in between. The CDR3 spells CASSSATMNTEAFF. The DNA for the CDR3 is TGTGCCAGCAGCTCCGCGACTATGAACACTGAAGCTTTCTTT.

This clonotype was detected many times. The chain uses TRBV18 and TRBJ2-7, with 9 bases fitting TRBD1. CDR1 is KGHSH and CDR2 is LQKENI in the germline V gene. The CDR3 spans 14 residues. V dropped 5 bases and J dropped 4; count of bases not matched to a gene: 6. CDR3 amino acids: CASSISGTGYEQYF. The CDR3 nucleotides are TGTGCCAGCTCAATTTCCGGGACAGGGTACGAGCAGTACTTC.

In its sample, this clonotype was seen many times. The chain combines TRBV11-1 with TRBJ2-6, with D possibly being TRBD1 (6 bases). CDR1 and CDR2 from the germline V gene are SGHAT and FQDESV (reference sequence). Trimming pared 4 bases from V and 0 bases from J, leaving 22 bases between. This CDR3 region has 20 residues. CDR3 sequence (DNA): TGTGCCAGCAGCTCACCTACAGGGAATTGGGCCCACTCTGGGGCCAACGTCCTGACTTTC. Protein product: CASSSPTGNWAHSGANVLTF.

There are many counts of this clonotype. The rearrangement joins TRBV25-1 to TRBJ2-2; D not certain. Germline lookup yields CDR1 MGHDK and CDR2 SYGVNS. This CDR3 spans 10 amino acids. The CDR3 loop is CATRNGELFF. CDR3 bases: TGTGCGACGAGGAACGGGGAGCTGTTTTTT.

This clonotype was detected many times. The CDR3 reads CASSSWNYEQYF. The CDR3 coding sequence is TGTGCCAGCAGTTCCTGGAACTACGAGCAGTACTTC. This chain joins TRBV12-3 or TRBV12-4 and TRBJ2-7; no clear D. The CDR3 has 12 amino acids. The V gene lost 4 bases and the J gene lost 3 bases, with 7 bases spanning the gap.

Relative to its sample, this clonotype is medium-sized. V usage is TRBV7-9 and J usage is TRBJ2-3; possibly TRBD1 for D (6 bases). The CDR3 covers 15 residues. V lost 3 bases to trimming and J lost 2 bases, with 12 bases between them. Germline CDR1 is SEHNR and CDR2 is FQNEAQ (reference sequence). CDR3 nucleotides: TGTGCCAGCAGCTTCGACAGGCGCTACACAGATACGCAGTATTTT. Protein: CASSFDRRYTDTQYF.